The clone carrying this T cell receptor (beta chain) is a singleton in its sample. Its antigen is currently unknown. The data were obtained in a study of shared clonotypes between healthy human individuals. Turning to the study itself: Three CD4 naive, three CD4 memory, two CD8 naive and one CD8 memory plate were used per donor. General study findings and limits: The researchers took only blood, and tissue repertoires probably look different.

CD45RA+ naive and CD45RA-negative memory subsets were separated from CD4+ cells. For each subset, genomic DNA was distributed in equal portions over several immunoSEQ plates. Only in-frame clones appear in the TCRdb table, and some are missing; sequencing was by immunoSEQ multiplex PCR. The table shows about 980,000 clones, with over 75% occurring only once. CDR1 is SGHRS, CDR2 YFSETQ, per germline. This CDR3 is 15 amino acids long. V was trimmed by 4 bases and J by 3 bases, leaving 17 bases between them. This clonotype was obtained from a man between 18 and 29 years old in good health. The sample taken for sequencing was memory CD4+ T cells sorted from blood. Indicated subset: CD45RA-negative fraction. This sequence joins TRBV5-1 and TRBJ2-7; D tentatively reads TRBD1 or TRBD2 (5 bases each). For the CDR3, the DNA is TGCGCCAGCAGCGCCACCGGGACGGGCCACTACGAGCAGTACTTC. As protein: CASSATGTGHYEQYF.